These 2 T cell receptor beta chains were all obtained from the same sample, sequenced in a study of T-cell reconstitution after alpha-beta-depleted transplantation in children. A TCRbeta library incorporating unique molecular identifiers was prepared. TCRdb independently ran MiXCR on the PCR reads; one entry per CDR3 protein. Seen here are 300,000 to 350,000 distinct CDR3 sequences, around 16% observed once, and the top ten hold roughly 41%. The input for sequencing was PBMCs, mostly from graft donor cells, taken 360 days after TCRalphabeta/CD19-depleted stem cell transplant. These receptors were taken from a male patient between 2 and 10 years old who had a stem cell transplant for acute lymphoblastic leukemia, so the T cells may come from the graft donor.

This clonotype was seen a handful of times. The chain links TRBV2 to TRBJ2-7; D possibly corresponds to TRBD1 (6 bases). The CDR3 runs to 14 residues. V lost 4 bases and J 5 bases, leaving 15 bases between the germline ends. CDR1 SNHLY and CDR2 FYNNEI come from the germline V gene. The CDR3, as DNA: TGTGCCAGCAGTGTCTCCGGGACATTGGACGAGCAGTACTTC. Its protein is CASSVSGTLDEQYF.

This clonotype was seen only a few times. The V gene is TRBV7-6, the J gene TRBJ1-1; D is unclear. Germline-derived CDR1 and CDR2 are SGHVS and FNYEAQ. V was cut by 4 bases and J by 3 bases, with 12 bases left in between. This CDR3 has 14 residues. CDR3 bases: TGTGCCAGCAGCTCAGGCGGGGTTTACACTGAAGCTTTCTTT. Amino acid sequence: CASSSGGVYTEAFF.